One and the same sample provided the 21 T cell receptor beta chains below, sequenced in a study of graft-versus-host responses after intestinal transplantation. Some clones are missing from TCRdb's copy, which holds only in-frame ones; the method was immunoSEQ multiplex PCR. The data show 40,000 to 55,000 clones, with more than 70% seen just once and 0.62% held by the top ten. The antigens of these receptors remain unknown. Material: unstimulated CD4+ T cells sorted from spleen or lymph node cells, obtained before transplant. Receptors originate from a human donor who was the organ donor for an intestinal transplant.

J is TRBJ1-5 and V is TRBV5-8; 8 bases align to TRBD1. The CDR3 has 16 amino acids. The J segment lost 0 bases and the V segment lost 4 bases, leaving 6 bases of the junction unmatched. Germline CDR1 is SGHTS and CDR2 is YDEGEE. This CDR3 reads CASSPWTGNSNQPQHF. CDR3 bases: TGTGCCAGCAGCCCCTGGACAGGGAATAGCAATCAGCCCCAGCATTTT.

The chain links TRBV2 to TRBJ1-5; unclear D gene. Germline V gives CDR1 SNHLY, CDR2 FYNNEI. CDR3 size: 13 residues. Trimming left V 6 bases short and J 3 bases short, with 9 bases between. The CDR3 DNA sequence: TGTGCCAGCAGGGCCGGACTCAATCAGCCCCAGCATTTT. It yields the protein CASRAGLNQPQHF. Variable domain in full (rest from reference TRBV2 and TRBJ1-5): EPEVTQTPSHQVTQMGQEVILRCVPISNHLYFYWYRQILGQKVEFLVSFYNNEISEKSEIFDDQFSVERPDGSNFTLKIRSTKLEDSAMYFCASRAGLNQPQHFGDGTRLSIL.

The chain has TRBV5-1 and TRBJ1-1, with D maybe TRBD1 (5 bases). CDR3 length: 13 amino acids. V was trimmed by 1 base and J by 3 bases, leaving 7 bases between them. Germline V lookup: CDR1 SGHRS, CDR2 YFSETQ. The CDR3 DNA sequence: TGCGCCAGCAGCTTGTCGGGGGACACTGAAGCTTTCTTT. This codes for CASSLSGDTEAFF.

This clone was picked up one time. The chain uses TRBV27 and TRBJ2-5, with TRBD2 matching 7 bases. V gave up 4 bases and J gave up 4 bases; unmatched junction bases: 3. Germline CDR1 and CDR2: MNHEY and SMNVEV (reference sequence). This CDR3 contains 13 residues. The CDR3 is CASSSVAGETQYF. Written as DNA, the CDR3 is TGTGCCAGCAGTTCTGTAGCGGGAGAGACCCAGTACTTC.

The genes are TRBV28 and TRBJ2-7; 7 nucleotides agree with TRBD2. Losses at the gene ends were 4 bases for V and 1 base for J; bases not matched to a gene: 10. The CDR3 runs 16 residues. The V gene's germline CDR1 is MDHEN and CDR2 SYDVKM. CDR3 in amino acids: CASSSLSGFISYEQYF. The CDR3 nucleotides are TGTGCCAGCAGTTCGCTTAGCGGGTTCATATCCTACGAGCAGTACTTC.

This sequence joins TRBV6-6 and TRBJ2-7; D gene ambiguous. The CDR3 totals 16 residues. CDR1 is MNHNY and CDR2 is SVGAGI in the germline V gene (reference sequence). V shed 0 bases and J shed 1 base, with 13 bases lying between them. The CDR3 region is CASSYSKSDRSYEQYF. The CDR3 DNA sequence: TGTGCCAGCAGTTACTCGAAAAGCGATCGTTCCTACGAGCAGTACTTC.

The chain uses TRBV4-1 and TRBJ2-1; 11 nucleotides align to TRBD1. CDR1 is MGHRA and CDR2 is YSYEKL in the germline V gene. There are 18 residues in the CDR3. V shed 3 bases and J 8 bases; nucleotides not matched to a gene: 15. CDR3 loop: CASSHPRGRDRGLHEQFF. CDR3 sequence (DNA): TGCGCCAGCAGCCACCCCAGGGGTAGGGACAGGGGGTTACATGAGCAGTTCTTC.

As regards this clone: Within the sample, other DNA sequences also encode this same CDR3. The V and J genes are TRBV5-6 and TRBJ2-5, with D unclear. This CDR3 is built from 11 residues. From germline, CDR1 is SGHDT and CDR2 YYEEEE. Trimming shortened V by 5 bases and J by 4 bases, and 6 bases separated the two germline ends. The CDR3 here is CASSFRETQYF. CDR3 bases: TGTGCCAGCAGTTTTAGAGAGACCCAGTACTTC.

The chain links TRBV5-1 to TRBJ2-1; D remains unclear. The CDR3 has 13 amino acids. The germline gives CDR1 SGHRS, CDR2 YFSETQ. Trimming removed 0 bases at V and 4 bases at J, with 5 bases between. The CDR3 region has the DNA TGCGCCAGCAGCTTGGATGCGTACAATGAGCAGTTCTTC. Its protein product is CASSLDAYNEQFF.

The V gene is TRBV28, the J gene TRBJ1-5; 9 bases align to TRBD1. Trimming at V came to 4 bases and at J to 0 bases, leaving 7 bases not matched to a gene. The length of the CDR3 is 17 residues. Germline lookup yields CDR1 MDHEN and CDR2 SYDVKM. The CDR3 sequence is CASSSGQGPYSNQPQHF. The CDR3 DNA reads TGTGCCAGCAGTTCGGGACAGGGCCCTTATAGCAATCAGCCCCAGCATTTT.

The rearrangement joins TRBV28 to TRBJ1-1, with unresolved D. Germline-derived CDR1 and CDR2 are MDHEN and SYDVKM. The CDR3 contains 16 residues. With 3 bases removed from V and 4 bases from J, the gap between germline ends came to 18 bases. The CDR3 sequence is CASSFLQAALFTEAFF. CDR3 DNA: TGTGCCAGCAGTTTTTTGCAAGCGGCTTTATTCACTGAAGCTTTCTTT. Filled out from reference TRBV28 and TRBJ1-1, the complete variable domain reads DVKVTQSSRYLVKRTGEKVFLECVQDMDHENMFWYRQDPGLGLRLIYFSYDVKMKEKGDIPEGYSVSREKKERFSLILESASTNQTSMYLCASSFLQAALFTEAFFGQGTRLTVV.

This chain links TRBV28 with TRBJ2-4; 7 bases map to TRBD1. J was trimmed by 1 base and V by 4 bases; bases with no gene match: 4. Germline assignment: CDR1 MDHEN and CDR2 SYDVKM. The CDR3 contains 15 residues. The CDR3 loop reads CASSSPGQAKNIQYF. CDR3 DNA: TGTGCCAGCAGTTCTCCGGGACAGGCCAAAAACATTCAGTACTTC.

In DNA form, the CDR3 reads TGTGCCAGTATCGGGAATAGCAATCAGCCCCAGCATTTT. Protein: CASIGNSNQPQHF. The V and J genes are TRBV19 and TRBJ1-5; the D is unclear. This CDR3 contains 13 residues. CDR1 is LNHDA and CDR2 is SQIVND in the germline V gene (reference sequence). V gave up 7 bases and J gave up 0 bases, with 7 bases separating them.

This chain connects TRBV2 to TRBJ2-1; D possibly corresponds to TRBD2 (6 bases). Trimming removed 4 bases from V and 10 bases from J, with 26 bases in between. Germline values: CDR1 SNHLY, CDR2 FYNNEI. This CDR3 is 17 amino acids long. CDR3 coding DNA: TGTGCCAGCAGTGGAGGGTTACCAAAGGGAACCCTAGCGGAGCAGTTCTTC. Protein: CASSGGLPKGTLAEQFF. The variable domain in full, with the rest retrieved from reference TRBV2 and TRBJ2-1, is EPEVTQTPSHQVTQMGQEVILRCVPISNHLYFYWYRQILGQKVEFLVSFYNNEISEKSEIFDDQFSVERPDGSNFTLKIRSTKLEDSAMYFCASSGGLPKGTLAEQFFGPGTRLTVL.

This clone was recorded only once. The chain uses TRBV19 and TRBJ1-5; the D gene is possibly TRBD1 (6 bases). This CDR3 has 13 residues. The germline gives CDR1 LNHDA, CDR2 SQIVND (reference sequence). The V end lost 9 bases, the J end lost 4 bases, and 13 bases lay between the germline ends. Written as DNA, the CDR3 is TGTGCCAGAGAAGGGGGTCGAAATCAGCCCCAGCATTTT. Protein: CAREGGRNQPQHF.

The chain uses TRBV7-3 and TRBJ2-1; 8 bases agree with TRBD2. The germline V gene encodes CDR1 SGHTA and CDR2 FQGTGA. With V trimmed by 5 bases and J by 6 bases, 9 bases remained unmatched. The CDR3 is 15 amino acids. The CDR3 loop reads CASSQPAGASNEQFF. The CDR3 region has the DNA TGTGCCAGCAGCCAACCAGCGGGAGCGAGCAATGAGCAGTTCTTC.

The chain combines TRBV5-6 with TRBJ1-5, with D perhaps TRBD1 (5 bases). CDR1 and CDR2 (germline): SGHDT, YYEEEE. This CDR3 spans 13 amino acids. The V and J ends lost 0 bases and 11 bases respectively, with 12 bases between them. The CDR3 reads CASSLGTSPAQHF. The CDR3 DNA reads as TGTGCCAGCAGCTTGGGGACATCCCCGGCCCAGCATTTT.

The chain carries TRBV6-5 and TRBJ1-1; D is ambiguous. The germline gives CDR1 MNHEY, CDR2 SVGAGI. This CDR3 region has 13 residues. V lost 2 bases and J lost 0, with 4 bases in between. The CDR3 spells CASSYQLNTEAFF. The CDR3 DNA sequence: TGTGCCAGCAGTTACCAGTTGAACACTGAAGCTTTCTTT.

The rearrangement joins TRBV5-1 to TRBJ2-7; D is possibly TRBD1 (6 bases). The CDR3 is 13 residues long. V lost 3 bases and J lost 1, with 8 bases in between. Germline loops: CDR1 SGHRS, CDR2 YFSETQ. CDR3 in DNA: TGCGCCAGCAGCTACGGACAGTCCTACGAGCAGTACTTC. The encoded protein is CASSYGQSYEQYF.

The genes are TRBV14 and TRBJ1-1, with D perhaps matching TRBD1 (5 bases). Trimming took 7 bases from V and 5 from J, leaving 14 bases between them. CDR1 SGHDN and CDR2 FVKESK come from the germline V gene. The CDR3 spans 13 residues. CDR3 in amino acids: CASTWDRGTEAFF. CDR3 bases: TGTGCCAGCACCTGGGACCGGGGGACTGAAGCTTTCTTT.

This chain uses TRBV7-6 with TRBJ2-5; D unclear. Trimming cost V 5 bases and J 2 bases, with 12 bases left between them. Germline CDR1 is SGHVS and CDR2 is FNYEAQ. The CDR3 spans 14 residues. CDR3 DNA sequence: TGTGCCAGCAGCCTCTTGTATACTCAAGAGACCCAGTACTTC. It yields the protein CASSLLYTQETQYF.